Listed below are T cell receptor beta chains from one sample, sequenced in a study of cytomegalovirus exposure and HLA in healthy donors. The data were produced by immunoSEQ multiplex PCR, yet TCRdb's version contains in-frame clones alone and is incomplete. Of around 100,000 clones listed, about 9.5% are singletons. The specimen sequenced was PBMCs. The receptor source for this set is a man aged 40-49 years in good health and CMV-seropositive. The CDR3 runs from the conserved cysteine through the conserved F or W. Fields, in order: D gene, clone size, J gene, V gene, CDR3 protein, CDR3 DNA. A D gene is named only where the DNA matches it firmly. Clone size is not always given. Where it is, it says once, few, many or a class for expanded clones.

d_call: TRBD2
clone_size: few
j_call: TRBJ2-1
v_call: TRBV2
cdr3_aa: CASSDLVAGNEQFF
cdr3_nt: TGTGCCAGCAGTGACTTAGTAGCGGGCAATGAGCAGTTCTTC

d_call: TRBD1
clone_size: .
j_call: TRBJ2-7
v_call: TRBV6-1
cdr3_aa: CASSEATRTGGYEQYF
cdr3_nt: TGTGCCAGCAGTGAAGCGACCCGGACAGGAGGCTACGAGCAGTACTTC

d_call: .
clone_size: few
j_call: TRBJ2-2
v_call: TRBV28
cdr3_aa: CASSLYSGPNTGELFF
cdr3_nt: TGTGCCAGCAGTTTATACTCAGGGCCGAACACCGGGGAGCTGTTTTTT

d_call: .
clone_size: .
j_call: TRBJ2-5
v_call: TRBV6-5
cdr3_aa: CASSSSLQTQYF
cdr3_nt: TGTGCCAGCAGTTCGAGTTTACAGACCCAGTACTTC

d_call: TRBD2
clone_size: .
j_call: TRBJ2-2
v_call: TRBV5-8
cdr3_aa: CASSQSREWTGELFF
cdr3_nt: TGTGCCAGCAGCCAGTCGCGGGAGTGGACCGGGGAGCTGTTTTTT

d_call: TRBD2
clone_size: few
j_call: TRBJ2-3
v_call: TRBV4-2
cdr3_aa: CASSQDVAGASTDTQYF
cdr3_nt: TGTGCCAGCAGCCAAGATGTGGCGGGAGCTAGCACAGATACGCAGTATTTT

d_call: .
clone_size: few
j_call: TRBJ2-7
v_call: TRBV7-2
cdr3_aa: CASSLNLGGSYEQYF
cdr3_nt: TGTGCCAGCAGCTTAAATCTGGGAGGTTCCTACGAGCAGTACTTC

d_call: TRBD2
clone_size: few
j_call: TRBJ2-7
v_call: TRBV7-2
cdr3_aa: CASSLESGRVYEQYF
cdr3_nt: TGTGCCAGCAGCTTAGAAAGCGGGAGGGTCTACGAGCAGTACTTC

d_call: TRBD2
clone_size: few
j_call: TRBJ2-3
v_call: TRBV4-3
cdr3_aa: CASSQGLAGDKDTQYF
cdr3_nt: TGCGCCAGCAGCCAAGGACTAGCGGGAGATAAAGATACGCAGTATTTT

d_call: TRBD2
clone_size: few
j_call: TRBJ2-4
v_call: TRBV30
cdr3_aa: CAWSSTYASGGAKNIQYF
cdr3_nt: TGTGCCTGGAGTTCGACGTACGCCAGCGGGGGGGCCAAAAACATTCAGTACTTC

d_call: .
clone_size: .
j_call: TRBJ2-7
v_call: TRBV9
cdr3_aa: CASSVAPVLYEQYF
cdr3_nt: TGTGCCAGCAGCGTAGCTCCTGTCCTATACGAGCAGTACTTC

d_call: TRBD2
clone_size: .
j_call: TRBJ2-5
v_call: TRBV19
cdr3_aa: CASSLPGGREETQYF
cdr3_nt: TGTGCCAGTAGTCTACCGGGGGGGAGGGAAGAGACCCAGTACTTC

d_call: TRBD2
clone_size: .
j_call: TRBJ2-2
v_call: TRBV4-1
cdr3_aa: CASSFSGRASTGELFF
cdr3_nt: TGCGCCAGCAGCTTTAGCGGGAGGGCAAGCACCGGGGAGCTGTTTTTT

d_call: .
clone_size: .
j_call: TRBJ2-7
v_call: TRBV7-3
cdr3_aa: CASSLDKSYEQYF
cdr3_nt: TGTGCCAGCAGCTTAGACAAGTCCTACGAGCAGTACTTC

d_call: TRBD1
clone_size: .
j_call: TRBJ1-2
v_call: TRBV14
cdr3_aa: CASSQKRTGSGYTF
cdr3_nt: TGTGCCAGCAGCCAAAAGAGGACAGGGAGCGGCTACACCTTC

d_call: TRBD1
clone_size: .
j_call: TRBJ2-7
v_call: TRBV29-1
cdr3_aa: CSVDEWGTAFYEQYF
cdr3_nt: TGCAGCGTTGATGAGTGGGGGACAGCCTTCTACGAGCAGTACTTC

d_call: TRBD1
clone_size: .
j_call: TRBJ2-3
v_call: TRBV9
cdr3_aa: CASNRDRTTDTQYF
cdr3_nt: TGTGCCAGCAACCGGGACAGAACCACAGATACGCAGTATTTT

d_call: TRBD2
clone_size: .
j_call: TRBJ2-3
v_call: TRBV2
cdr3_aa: CASRVGTSGRASTDTQYF
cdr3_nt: TGTGCCAGCAGAGTAGGGACTAGCGGGAGGGCTAGCACAGATACGCAGTATTTT

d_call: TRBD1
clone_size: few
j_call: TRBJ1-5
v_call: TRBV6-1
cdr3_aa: CASSADRGSNQPQHF
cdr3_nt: TGTGCCAGCAGCGCGGACAGGGGAAGCAATCAGCCCCAGCATTTT

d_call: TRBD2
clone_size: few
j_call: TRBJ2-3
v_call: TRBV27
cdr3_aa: CASSPGLAGGAPQYF
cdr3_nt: TGTGCCAGCAGTCCGGGACTAGCGGGAGGGGCGCCGCAGTATTTT

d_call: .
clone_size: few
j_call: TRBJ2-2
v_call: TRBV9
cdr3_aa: CASSPRLTGELFF
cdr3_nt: TGTGCCAGCAGCCCCCGTCTCACCGGGGAGCTGTTTTTT

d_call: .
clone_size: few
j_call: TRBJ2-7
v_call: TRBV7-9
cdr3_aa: CASSFSVRGEQYF
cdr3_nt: TGTGCCAGCAGCTTTTCGGTCCGAGGCGAGCAGTACTTC

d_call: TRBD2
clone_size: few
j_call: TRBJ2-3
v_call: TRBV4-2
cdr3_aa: CASSQGETSPPDTQYF
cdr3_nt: TGTGCCAGCAGCCAGGGGGAGACTAGCCCTCCAGATACGCAGTATTTT

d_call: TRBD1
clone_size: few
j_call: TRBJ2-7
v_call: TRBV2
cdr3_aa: CASSGGQGKAYEQYF
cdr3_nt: TGTGCCAGCAGTGGGGGACAGGGGAAAGCCTACGAGCAGTACTTC

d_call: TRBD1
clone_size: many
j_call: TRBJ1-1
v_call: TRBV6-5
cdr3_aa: CASRGEGTGNTEAFF
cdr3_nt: TGTGCCAGCAGGGGGGAGGGGACAGGGAACACTGAAGCTTTCTTT

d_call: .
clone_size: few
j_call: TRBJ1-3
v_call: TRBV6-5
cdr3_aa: CASSYSQSTSGNTIYF
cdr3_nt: TGTGCCAGCAGTTACTCCCAATCTACCTCTGGAAACACCATATATTTT

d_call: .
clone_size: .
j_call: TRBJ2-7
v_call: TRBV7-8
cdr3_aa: CASSLQGMGYEQYF
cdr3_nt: TGTGCCAGCAGCTTACAGGGAATGGGCTACGAGCAGTACTTC

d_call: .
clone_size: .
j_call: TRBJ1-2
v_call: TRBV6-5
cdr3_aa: CASSYSTPGGYTF
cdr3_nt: TGTGCCAGCAGTTACTCGACACCGGGGGGCTACACCTTC

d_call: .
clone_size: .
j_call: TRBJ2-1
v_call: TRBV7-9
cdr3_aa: CASSRGYNEQFF
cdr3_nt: TGTGCCAGCAGCCGCGGCTACAATGAGCAGTTCTTC

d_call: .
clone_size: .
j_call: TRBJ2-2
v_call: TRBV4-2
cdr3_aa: CASSQTGTSITGELFF
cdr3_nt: TGTGCCAGCAGCCAAACCGGGACTTCAATCACCGGGGAGCTGTTTTTT

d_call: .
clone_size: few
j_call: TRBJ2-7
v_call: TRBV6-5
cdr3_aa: CASSTVGGRIAEQYF
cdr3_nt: TGTGCCAGCAGCACGGTGGGTGGGAGAATAGCCGAGCAGTACTTC

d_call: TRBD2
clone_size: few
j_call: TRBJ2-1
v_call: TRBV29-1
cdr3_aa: CSVEDPAGVVYEQFF
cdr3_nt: TGCAGCGTTGAAGATCCGGCGGGAGTAGTTTATGAGCAGTTCTTC

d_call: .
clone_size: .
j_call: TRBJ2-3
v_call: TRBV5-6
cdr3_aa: CASSLGALLDTQYF
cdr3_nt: TGTGCCAGCAGCTTGGGTGCGCTCCTAGATACGCAGTATTTT

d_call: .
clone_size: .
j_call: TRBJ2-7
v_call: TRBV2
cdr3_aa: CASNWRDRSEEQYF
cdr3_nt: TGTGCCAGCAATTGGCGGGATCGGAGCGAAGAGCAGTACTTC

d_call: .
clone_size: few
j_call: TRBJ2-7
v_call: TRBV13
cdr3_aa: CASSFGKMGRSHEQYF
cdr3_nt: TGTGCCAGCAGCTTCGGGAAAATGGGTAGGTCCCACGAGCAGTACTTC

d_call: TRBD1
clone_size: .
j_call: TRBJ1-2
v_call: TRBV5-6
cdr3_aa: CASTFSGTGYGYTF
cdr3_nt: TGTGCCAGCACCTTCTCCGGGACAGGCTATGGCTACACCTTC

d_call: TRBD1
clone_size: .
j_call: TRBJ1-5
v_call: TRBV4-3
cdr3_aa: CASSQGAGGLQPQHF
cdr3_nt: TGCGCCAGCAGCCAGGGAGCAGGGGGCCTGCAGCCCCAGCATTTT

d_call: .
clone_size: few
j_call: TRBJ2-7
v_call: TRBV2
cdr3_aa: CASSWTDYEQYF
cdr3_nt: TGTGCCAGCAGTTGGACAGACTACGAGCAGTACTTC

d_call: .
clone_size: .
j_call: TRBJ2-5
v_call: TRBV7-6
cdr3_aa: CASSPNTGLLQTQYF
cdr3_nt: TGTGCCAGCAGCCCCAATACAGGTCTGCTGCAGACCCAGTACTTC

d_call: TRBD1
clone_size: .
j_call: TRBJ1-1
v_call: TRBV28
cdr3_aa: CASSPGTGRMDTEAFF
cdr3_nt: TGTGCCAGCAGTCCCGGGACAGGGCGAATGGACACTGAAGCTTTCTTT

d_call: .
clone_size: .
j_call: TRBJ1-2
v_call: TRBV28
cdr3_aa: CASSLDSNYGYTF
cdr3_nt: TGTGCCAGCAGTTTGGACAGTAACTATGGCTACACCTTC

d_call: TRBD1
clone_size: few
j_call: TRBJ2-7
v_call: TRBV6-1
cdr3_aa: CASSEPSPGQGSF
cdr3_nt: TGTGCCAGCAGTGAACCCTCGCCGGGACAGGGTTCATTC

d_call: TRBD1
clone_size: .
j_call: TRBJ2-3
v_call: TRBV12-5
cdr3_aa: CASGLDGQGPPDTQYF
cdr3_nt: TGTGCTAGTGGTTTGGACGGACAGGGGCCCCCAGATACGCAGTATTTT

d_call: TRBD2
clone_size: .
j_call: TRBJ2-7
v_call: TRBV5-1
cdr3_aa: CASRGPGGGEQYF
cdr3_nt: TGCGCCAGCCGGGGACCGGGAGGGGGCGAGCAGTACTTC

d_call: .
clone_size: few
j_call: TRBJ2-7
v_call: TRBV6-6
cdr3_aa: CSTGEGNEQYF
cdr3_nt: TGTTCGACAGGGGAGGGGAACGAGCAGTACTTC

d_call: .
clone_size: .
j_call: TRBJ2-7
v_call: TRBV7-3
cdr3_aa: CASSLTFGYEQYF
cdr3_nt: TGTGCCAGCAGCTTAACGTTCGGGTACGAGCAGTACTTC

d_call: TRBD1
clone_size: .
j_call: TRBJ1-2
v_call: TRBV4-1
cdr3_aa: CASSRDRLSYGYTF
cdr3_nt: TGCGCCAGCAGTCGGGACAGACTTTCTTATGGCTACACCTTC

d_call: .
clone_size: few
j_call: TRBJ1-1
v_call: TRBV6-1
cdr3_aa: CASSGLQGEAFF
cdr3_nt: TGTGCCAGCAGTGGCCTCCAGGGTGAAGCTTTCTTT

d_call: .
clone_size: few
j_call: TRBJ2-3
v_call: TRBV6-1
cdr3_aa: CASSARDTQYF
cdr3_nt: TGTGCCAGCAGTGCGAGAGATACGCAGTATTTT

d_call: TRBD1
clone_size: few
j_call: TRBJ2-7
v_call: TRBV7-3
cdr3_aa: CASSRDRGVREQYF
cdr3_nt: TGTGCCAGCAGCCGGGACAGGGGTGTACGGGAGCAGTACTTC

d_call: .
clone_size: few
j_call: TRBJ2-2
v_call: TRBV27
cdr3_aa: CASSFATANTGELFF
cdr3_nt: TGTGCCAGCAGTTTCGCCACAGCTAACACCGGGGAGCTGTTTTTT

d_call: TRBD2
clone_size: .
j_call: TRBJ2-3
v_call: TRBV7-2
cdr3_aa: CASSWLAGADTQYF
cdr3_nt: TGTGCCAGCAGCTGGCTAGCGGGAGCAGATACGCAGTATTTT

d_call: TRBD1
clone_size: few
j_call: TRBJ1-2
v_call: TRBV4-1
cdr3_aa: CASSRGTGSSDNYGYTF
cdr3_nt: TGCGCCAGCAGCCGCGGGACAGGTTCTTCGGATAACTATGGCTACACCTTC

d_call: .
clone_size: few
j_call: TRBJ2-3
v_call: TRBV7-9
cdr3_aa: CASSLGTAPDTQYF
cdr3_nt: TGTGCCAGCAGCTTAGGGACAGCGCCAGATACGCAGTATTTT

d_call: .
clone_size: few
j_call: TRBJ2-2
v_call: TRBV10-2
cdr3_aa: CAGASGRGGELFF
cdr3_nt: TGCGCCGGCGCCTCGGGCCGGGGCGGGGAGCTGTTTTTT

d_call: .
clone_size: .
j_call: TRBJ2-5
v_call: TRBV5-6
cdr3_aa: CASSLIGGPDETQYF
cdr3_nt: TGTGCCAGCAGCTTGATAGGCGGTCCGGATGAGACCCAGTACTTC

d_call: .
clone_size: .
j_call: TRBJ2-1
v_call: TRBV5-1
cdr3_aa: CASSFIARSYNEQFF
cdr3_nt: TGCGCCAGCAGCTTCATAGCGCGCTCCTACAATGAGCAGTTCTTC